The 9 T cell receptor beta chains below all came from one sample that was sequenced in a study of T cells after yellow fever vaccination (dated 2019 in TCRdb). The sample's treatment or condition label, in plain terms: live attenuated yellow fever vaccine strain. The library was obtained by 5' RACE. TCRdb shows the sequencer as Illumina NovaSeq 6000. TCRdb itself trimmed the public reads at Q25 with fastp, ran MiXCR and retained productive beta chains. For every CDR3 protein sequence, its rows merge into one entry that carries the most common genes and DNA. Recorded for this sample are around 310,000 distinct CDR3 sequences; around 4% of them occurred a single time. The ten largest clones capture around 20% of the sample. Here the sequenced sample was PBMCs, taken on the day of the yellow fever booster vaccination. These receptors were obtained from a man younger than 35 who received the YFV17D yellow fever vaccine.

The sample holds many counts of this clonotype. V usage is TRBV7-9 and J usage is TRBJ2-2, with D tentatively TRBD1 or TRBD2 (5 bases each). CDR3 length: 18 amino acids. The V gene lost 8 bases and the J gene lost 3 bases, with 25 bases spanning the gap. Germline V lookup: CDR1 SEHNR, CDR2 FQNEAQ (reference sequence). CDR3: CASGRIFEGWTHTGELFF. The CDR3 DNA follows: TGTGCCAGCGGAAGAATTTTTGAGGGGTGGACTCACACCGGGGAGCTGTTTTTT.

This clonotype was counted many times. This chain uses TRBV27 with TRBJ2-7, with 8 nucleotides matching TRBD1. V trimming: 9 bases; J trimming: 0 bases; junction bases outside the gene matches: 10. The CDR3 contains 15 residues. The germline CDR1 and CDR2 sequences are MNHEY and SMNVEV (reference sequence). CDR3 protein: CASMSTGEPSYEQYF. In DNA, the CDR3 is TGTGCCAGTATGTCGACAGGGGAACCCTCCTACGAGCAGTACTTC.

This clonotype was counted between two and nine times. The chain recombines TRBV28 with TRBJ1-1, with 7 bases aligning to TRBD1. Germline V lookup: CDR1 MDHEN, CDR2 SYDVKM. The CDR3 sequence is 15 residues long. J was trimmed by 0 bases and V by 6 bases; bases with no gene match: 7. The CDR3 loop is CASRYWDRLNTEAFF. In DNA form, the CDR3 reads TGTGCCAGCAGATATTGGGACAGACTGAACACTGAAGCTTTCTTT.

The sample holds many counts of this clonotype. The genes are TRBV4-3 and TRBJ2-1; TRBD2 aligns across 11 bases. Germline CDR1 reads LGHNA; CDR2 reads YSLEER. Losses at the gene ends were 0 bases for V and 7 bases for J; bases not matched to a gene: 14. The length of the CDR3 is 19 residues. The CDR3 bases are TGCGCCAGCAGCCAAGATTTGATGGCTAGCGGGGGGCGGGGGAATGAGCAGTTCTTC. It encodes CASSQDLMASGGRGNEQFF.

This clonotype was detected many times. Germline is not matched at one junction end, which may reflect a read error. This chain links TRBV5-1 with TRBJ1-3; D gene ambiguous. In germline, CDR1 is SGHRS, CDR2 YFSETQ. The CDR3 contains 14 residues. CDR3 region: CASSLGYSGNTIYF. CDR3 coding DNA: TGCGCCAGCAGTTTGGGGTACTCTGGAAACACCATATATTTT.

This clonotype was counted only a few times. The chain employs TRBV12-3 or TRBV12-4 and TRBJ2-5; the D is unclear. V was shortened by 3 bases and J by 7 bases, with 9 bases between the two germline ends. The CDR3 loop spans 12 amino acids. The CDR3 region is CASSLTGRTQYF. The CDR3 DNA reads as TGTGCCAGCAGTTTGACCGGTCGGACCCAGTACTTC.

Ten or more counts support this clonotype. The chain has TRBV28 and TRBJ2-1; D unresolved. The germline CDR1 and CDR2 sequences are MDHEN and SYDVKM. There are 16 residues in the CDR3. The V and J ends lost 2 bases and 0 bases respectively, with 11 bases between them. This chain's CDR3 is CASSLEALSSYNEQFF. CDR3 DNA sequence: TGTGCCAGCAGTTTAGAGGCCCTGAGCTCCTACAATGAGCAGTTCTTC.

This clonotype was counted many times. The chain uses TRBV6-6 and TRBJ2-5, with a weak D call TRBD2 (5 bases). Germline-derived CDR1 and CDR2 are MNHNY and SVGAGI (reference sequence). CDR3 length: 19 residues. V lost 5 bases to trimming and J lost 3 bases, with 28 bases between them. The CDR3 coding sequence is TGTGCCAGCAGTGAACCTACCTGGGCGGACTCCCGCCAAAAAGAGACCCAGTACTTC. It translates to CASSEPTWADSRQKETQYF.

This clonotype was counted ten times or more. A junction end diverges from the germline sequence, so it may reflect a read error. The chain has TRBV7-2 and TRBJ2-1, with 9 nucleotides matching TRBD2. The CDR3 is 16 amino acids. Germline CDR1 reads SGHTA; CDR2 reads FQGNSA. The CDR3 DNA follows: TGTGCCAGCAGCTTAAGGCGGGGGGGAACCTATAATGAGCAGTTCTTC. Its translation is CASSLRRGGTYNEQFF.